This T cell receptor beta chain was sequenced for a study of blood T cell repertoires in COVID-19. The authors' processing: How many nucleated cells were present was estimated from reference gene primer amplification. This table comes from immunoSEQ multiplex PCR, and its TCRdb copy is limited to in-frame clones, with some not included. V and J calls and clone size are as listed in that table; D and trimming were resolved from the DNA. The sample records just over 15,000 clones, about 86% being singletons. The CDR3 consists of 13 residues. The V and J ends lost 6 bases and 4 bases respectively, with 12 bases between them.

Material for sequencing was peripheral blood. V gene TRBV12-3 or TRBV12-4 combines with J gene TRBJ1-2; tentatively, D is TRBD1 (5 bases). The sequence came from a man in his 60s with acute or convalescent COVID-19. CDR3 DNA: TGTGCCAGCAGCAGCAGGGTCGGCTATGGCTACACCTTC. This sequence encodes CASSSRVGYGYTF.